What follows is one T cell receptor beta chain and its context. The sample comes from a study of blood T cell repertoires in COVID-19. Sequencing was performed with immunoSEQ multiplex PCR; in TCRdb, only in-frame clones are kept and a portion is missing. The sample lists under 300,000 clones; 75% to 95% were seen once. Ages ranged from about 18 to 90 years, with residence in approximately 23 US areas. V was trimmed by 6 bases and J by 7 bases, leaving 16 bases between them. The germline gives CDR1 MDHEN, CDR2 SYDVKM. The CDR3 is 14 residues long. The receptor comes from a woman aged 18-35 years who had recovered from COVID-19. The chain uses TRBV28 and TRBJ1-5, with D possibly TRBD1 on 5 matching bases. Sequencing input: PBMCs or T cells enriched from blood (not recorded which). CDR3 nucleotides: TGTGCCAGCAGACTGGGACCGGGAGGCCAGCCCCAGCATTTT. As protein: CASRLGPGGQPQHF.